One and the same sample provided the 29 T cell receptor beta chains below, sequenced in a study of blood T cells in healthy people across ages (dated by TCRdb to between 2014 and 2017). Library prep was done by 5' RACE. The instrument was an Illumina HiSeq 2500. The second PCR ran for roughly 7 to 12 cycles and used a J-beta primer mix along with a sample-barcoded 5' primer. Using fastp trimming at Q25 and MiXCR clonotype assembly, TCRdb reanalyzed the public sequencing data and kept in-frame beta chains. Each entry is one CDR3 protein sequence, shown with its most common DNA and genes. In this sample the table shows 800,000 to 950,000 distinct CDR3 sequences, just under 30% of which occur a single time. Roughly 10% of the sample is held by the ten biggest clonotypes. This same sample was also part of a study on T cells of mothers and their children.

The source material was blood. Every receptor here comes from a middle-aged woman in good health.

The V and J genes are TRBV3-1 and TRBJ2-5; D is unresolved. Trimming shortened V by 0 bases and J by 1 base, and 6 bases separated the two germline ends. CDR1 and CDR2 (germline): LGHDT, YNNKEL (reference sequence). The CDR3 length is 14 residues. The CDR3 region is CASSQDSVQETQYF. The CDR3 region has the DNA TGTGCCAGCAGCCAAGATTCCGTCCAAGAGACCCAGTACTTC.

The chain joins TRBV24-1 to TRBJ2-1; D uncertain. Trimming took 0 bases from V and 6 from J, leaving 17 bases between them. Germline V gene sequence: CDR1 KGHDR, CDR2 SFDVKD. This CDR3 has 17 residues. The CDR3 loop is CATSDLLGRSRLNEQFF. In DNA form, the CDR3 reads TGTGCCACCAGTGATTTGCTTGGCCGAAGCAGGCTCAATGAGCAGTTCTTC.

V is TRBV4-1 and J is TRBJ2-7; D tentatively reads TRBD1 or TRBD2 (6 bases each). Between the trimmed V and J ends, which lost 3 bases and 2 bases, there was a span of 17 bases. The CDR3 is made up of 16 amino acids. The germline V gene has CDR1 MGHRA and CDR2 YSYEKL. The CDR3 bases are TGCGCCAGCAGCCAGGTCTCGGGACGGGGGCCCTACGAGCAGTACTTC. Amino acid sequence: CASSQVSGRGPYEQYF.

This clonotype was observed many times. The chain couples TRBV28 to TRBJ2-6, with 7 bases aligning to TRBD1. V dropped 10 bases and J dropped 1; count of bases not matched to a gene: 10. CDR3 length: 16 amino acids. Germline V CDR1 and CDR2: MDHEN, SYDVKM. The CDR3 DNA sequence: TGTGCCACCACCCAGGGGGTTAGATCTGGGGCCAACGTCCTGACTTTC. The encoded protein is CATTQGVRSGANVLTF.

This chain joins TRBV24-1 and TRBJ2-3; 12 bases align to TRBD2. The CDR3 is made up of 16 amino acids. Per germline, CDR1 KGHDR and CDR2 SFDVKD. Losses at the gene ends were 0 bases for V and 4 bases for J; bases not matched to a gene: 1. In DNA, the CDR3 is TGTGCCACCAGTGATTTGCTAGCGGGGGGGTCAGATACGCAGTATTTT. It translates to CATSDLLAGGSDTQYF.

This clonotype has more than one count but fewer than ten. The rearrangement uses TRBV28 and TRBJ1-1; TRBD1 matches at 7 bases. The CDR3 spans 15 residues. Germline V lookup: CDR1 MDHEN, CDR2 SYDVKM. V was clipped by 5 bases and J by 0 bases; unmatched bases: 6. This chain's CDR3 is CASSTDRQMNTEAFF. The CDR3 DNA reads as TGTGCCAGCAGTACGGACAGGCAAATGAACACTGAAGCTTTCTTT.

V gene TRBV20-1 combines with J gene TRBJ2-7, with 9 bases fitting TRBD1. The CDR3 runs to 13 residues. Germline CDR1 is DFQATT and CDR2 is SNEGSKA (reference sequence). J was trimmed by 4 bases and V by 6 bases; bases with no gene match: 7. The CDR3 region is CSACGTGRYEQYF. The CDR3 nucleotides read TGCAGTGCCTGCGGGACAGGGAGATACGAGCAGTACTTC.

This chain joins TRBV29-1 and TRBJ1-4; unclear D gene. Germline CDR1 reads SQVTM; CDR2 reads ANQGSEA. V lost 3 bases to trimming and J lost 7 bases, with 6 bases between them. This CDR3 spans 11 amino acids. The CDR3 DNA follows: TGCAGCGTTGATATTTCTGAAAAACTGTTTTTT. Translating gives CSVDISEKLFF.

This clonotype has at least ten counts. The chain joins TRBV29-1 to TRBJ1-4; D unresolved. This CDR3 region has 13 residues. V was trimmed by 3 bases and J by 2 bases, leaving 7 bases between them. Germline values: CDR1 SQVTM, CDR2 ANQGSEA. The DNA for the CDR3 is TGCAGCGTTGACAGGATCACTAATGAAAAACTGTTTTTT. Protein sequence: CSVDRITNEKLFF.

This clonotype showed up just once. The chain couples TRBV30 to TRBJ2-5; 9 nucleotides line up with TRBD2. CDR1 and CDR2 from the germline V gene are GTSNPN and SVGIG (reference sequence). Losses at the gene ends were 1 base for V and 5 bases for J; bases not matched to a gene: 5. The CDR3 spans 14 residues. The CDR3 reads CAWSAQRGAETQYF. CDR3 nucleotide sequence: TGTGCCTGGAGTGCACAGCGGGGGGCGGAGACCCAGTACTTC.

This sequence joins TRBV7-2 and TRBJ1-2, with TRBD1 as a possible D gene (5 bases). V dropped 5 bases and J dropped 5 bases, with 18 bases sitting between them. CDR3 length: 15 residues. Germline assignment: CDR1 SGHTA and CDR2 FQGNSA. CDR3 DNA sequence: TGTGCCAGCAGCACCCCGGACAAGGGTATTTATGGCTACACCTTC. As protein: CASSTPDKGIYGYTF.

V is TRBV6-1 and J is TRBJ2-3; D might be TRBD1 (5 bases). V dropped 1 base and J dropped 4 bases, with 6 bases sitting between them. The length of the CDR3 is 13 residues. Per the germline V gene, CDR1 is MNHNS and CDR2 is SASEGT. CDR3 coding DNA: TGTGCCAGCAGTGAAGGCAGGGCAGATACGCAGTATTTT. Translating gives CASSEGRADTQYF.

This clonotype was seen repeatedly, ten times or more. This chain links TRBV5-4 with TRBJ2-1, with D possibly called TRBD1 or TRBD2 (5 bases each). The length of the CDR3 is 17 residues. Per the germline V gene, CDR1 is SGHNT and CDR2 is YYREEE (reference sequence). Trimming took 4 bases from V and 1 from J, leaving 18 bases between them. The CDR3 reads CASSTPDGGGSYNEQFF. CDR3 DNA: TGTGCCAGCAGCACCCCGGATGGGGGTGGGTCCTACAATGAGCAGTTCTTC.

The chain couples TRBV7-8 to TRBJ2-3, with D uncertain. Trimming shortened V by 5 bases and J by 2 bases, and 11 bases separated the two germline ends. The germline V gene encodes CDR1 SGHVS and CDR2 FQNEAQ. This CDR3 is built from 14 residues. CDR3 in amino acids: CASSPTWITDTQYF. CDR3 sequence (DNA): TGTGCCAGCAGCCCGACATGGATCACAGATACGCAGTATTTT.

As regards this clonotype: Because the CDR3's place on the DNA is in doubt, the DNA is left out and the CDR3 is given as listed by TCRdb. V usage is TRBV6-2 or TRBV6-3 and J usage is TRBJ2-3; the D call in the table, TRBD2, was not verified against the DNA. Per the germline V gene, CDR1 is MNHEY and CDR2 is SVGEGT. The CDR3 length is 17 residues, termini included. The CDR3 spells CDSSFYICSALSDTQYF.

This chain links TRBV7-6 with TRBJ1-1; weak D call: TRBD1 (5 bases). This CDR3 has 17 residues. The V and J ends lost 0 bases and 2 bases respectively, with 16 bases between them. Germline V gene lookup returns CDR1 SGHVS and CDR2 FNYEAQ. CDR3 bases: TGTGCCAGCAGCTTAGCCTTAAGACAGCGGATAAACACTGAAGCTTTCTTT. Its protein is CASSLALRQRINTEAFF. The whole variable domain, filled in from reference TRBV7-6 and TRBJ1-1, reads GAGVSQSPRYKVTKRGQDVALRCDPISGHVSLYWYRQALGQGPEFLTYFNYEAQQDKSGLPNDRFSAERPEGSISTLTIQRTEQRDSAMYRCASSLALRQRINTEAFFGQGTRLTVV.

This clonotype was counted between two and nine times. The rearrangement joins TRBV20-1 to TRBJ1-1; perhaps TRBD1 as D (6 bases). V was shortened by 1 base and J by 4 bases, with 13 bases between the two germline ends. CDR1 is DFQATT and CDR2 is SNEGSKA in the germline V gene (reference sequence). This CDR3 spans 14 amino acids. The CDR3 DNA reads TGCAGTGCTAGAGGGGCGGGGGCATTCACTGAAGCTTTCTTT. This gives the protein CSARGAGAFTEAFF.

The rearrangement joins TRBV20-1 to TRBJ2-5; no firm D call. The CDR3 contains 13 residues. CDR1 is DFQATT, CDR2 SNEGSKA, per germline (reference sequence). Trimming removed 2 bases at V and 3 bases at J, with 10 bases between. Here the CDR3 DNA reads TGCAGTGCTAGACCGTGGGCCGAAGAGACCCAGTACTTC. Translated, it gives CSARPWAEETQYF.

The sample holds many counts of this clonotype. The J gene is TRBJ1-2, the V gene TRBV15; D is undetermined. Trimming cost V 0 bases and J 8 bases, with 16 bases left between them. Germline CDR1 and CDR2: LNHNV and YYDKDF (reference sequence). The CDR3 is made up of 15 amino acids. DNA of the CDR3: TGTGCCACCAGCAGAGAGGCGCGGAGGGTGGACGGCTACACCTTC. Amino acids: CATSREARRVDGYTF. The entire variable domain, with the rest obtained from reference TRBV15 and TRBJ1-2, is as follows: DAMVIQNPRYQVTQFGKPVTLSCSQTLNHNVMYWYQQKSSQAPKLLFHYYDKDFNNEADTPDNFQSRRPNTSFCFLDIRSPGLGDTAMYLCATSREARRVDGYTFGSGTRLTVV.

A word on this clonotype: Given a much more abundant clone one base away, this may be a read error. V gene TRBV6-1 combines with J gene TRBJ2-4, with 8 bases matching TRBD1. The CDR3 spans 17 residues. CDR1 MNHNS and CDR2 SASEGT come from the germline V gene. CDR3 nucleotides: TGTGCCAGCAGTCGGGACAGGTGGACGGGGGTCAAAAGCATTCAGTACTTC. It yields the protein CASSRDRWTGVKSIQYF.

This clonotype was counted a few times. A read error may account for a junction end that differs from germline. J is TRBJ1-2 and V is TRBV7-9; the match to TRBD1 covers 7 bases. The CDR3 is 14 amino acids. Germline values: CDR1 SEHNR, CDR2 FQNEAQ (reference sequence). The CDR3 DNA follows: TGTGCCAGCAGCCGCCCGGACAGGCTCTATGGTTACACCTTC. Encoded protein: CASSRPDRLYGYTF. Supplemented by reference TRBV7-9 and TRBJ1-2, the full variable domain reads DTGVSQNPRHKITKRGQNVTFRCDPISEHNRLYWYRQTLGQGPEFLTYFQNEAQLEKSRLLSDRFSAERPKGSFSTLEIQRTEQGDSAMYLCASSRPDRLYGYTFGSGTRLTVV.

This sequence joins TRBV14 and TRBJ1-6; D unclear. The V gene's germline CDR1 is SGHDN and CDR2 FVKESK. CDR3 length: 16 residues. V was cut by 5 bases and J by 6 bases, with 17 bases left in between. The CDR3 reads CASSDWSHLSNSPLHF. DNA of the CDR3: TGTGCCAGCAGCGATTGGTCCCACCTCAGTAATTCACCCCTCCACTTT.

The chain links TRBV7-2 to TRBJ2-7, with TRBD1 as a possible D gene (6 bases). The CDR3 has 15 residues. Trimming cost V 0 bases and J 0 bases, with 9 bases left between them. Germline loops: CDR1 SGHTA, CDR2 FQGNSA. DNA for the CDR3: TGTGCCAGCAGCTTAGCCGGACAGCCCTCCTACGAGCAGTACTTC. It yields the protein CASSLAGQPSYEQYF.

This clonotype was seen only a few times. This chain links TRBV28 with TRBJ1-4; D uncertain. This CDR3 has 15 amino acids. From germline, CDR1 is MDHEN and CDR2 SYDVKM. Trimming left V 8 bases short and J 8 bases short, with 21 bases between. CDR3 sequence reads: CASRNKGSTTEKLFF. The CDR3 DNA follows: TGTGCCAGCCGTAACAAAGGTAGTACTACCGAAAAACTGTTTTTT.

This clonotype was recorded at least ten times. This chain links TRBV7-9 with TRBJ1-2; the D is unclear. V was trimmed by 6 bases and J by 4 bases, leaving 9 bases between them. This CDR3 is built from 12 residues. Germline-derived CDR1 and CDR2 are SEHNR and FQNEAQ (reference sequence). CDR3 nucleotides: TGTGCCAGCAGAGCGGGGTCCTATGGCTACACCTTC. Protein: CASRAGSYGYTF.

In its sample, this clonotype was seen a few times. This chain links TRBV11-2 with TRBJ1-2; D is unresolved. The CDR3 is made up of 12 amino acids. The V end lost 1 base, the J end lost 8 bases, and 8 bases lay between the germline ends. Germline CDR1 SGHAT, CDR2 FQNNGV. The DNA for the CDR3 is TGTGCCAGCAGCTTAGTGGTTGGAGGCTACACCTTC. Translated, it gives CASSLVVGGYTF.

The chain has TRBV20-1 and TRBJ1-1, with TRBD1 identical over 7 bases. Germline V CDR1 and CDR2: DFQATT, SNEGSKA (reference sequence). The CDR3 contains 13 residues. J gave up 1 base and V 5 bases, and 4 bases lay outside the gene matches. CDR3 DNA sequence: TGCAGTGCTTATAGGACAGGGAACACTGAAGCTTTCTTT. Amino acid sequence: CSAYRTGNTEAFF.

The chain carries TRBV11-2 and TRBJ2-5, with 8 bases aligning to TRBD2. The V gene's germline CDR1 is SGHAT and CDR2 FQNNGV. After removal of 1 base from V and 2 bases from J, the junction contained 9 bases not matched to a gene. The CDR3 sequence is 17 residues long. This CDR3 is CASSLVAGGEQQETQYF. The CDR3 DNA follows: TGTGCCAGCAGCTTAGTTGCCGGGGGGGAACAGCAAGAGACCCAGTACTTC.

In its sample, this clonotype was seen many times. V usage is TRBV9 and J usage is TRBJ1-2; D gene uncertain. CDR1 is SGDLS, CDR2 YYNGEE, per germline. Trimming removed 4 bases at V and 4 bases at J, with 17 bases between. CDR3 length: 15 amino acids. The DNA of the CDR3 is TGTGCCAGCAGCAACGGAGATGGGCTCGGCTATGGCTACACCTTC. Encoded protein: CASSNGDGLGYGYTF.